This TCR beta chain came from a study of monozygotic twins with inflammatory bowel disease. Overall study findings and caveats: The data did not back a single strong IBD-associated clonotype or signal.

To note about this clonotype: Its cognate antigen is unknown.

CDR1 is SGHKS and CDR2 is YYEKEE in the germline V gene (reference sequence). This CDR3 spans 15 amino acids. TCR libraries each used 3,000 to 4,000 ng of total RNA. Each sample's cDNA came from eight separate reactions. Amplification of TCRalpha and TCRbeta cDNA involved two nested PCRs that ran for approximately 16 and 9 cycles. Reanalyzing the 5' RACE reads, TCRdb keeps one entry per CDR3 protein, without DNA. The table for this sample gives approximately 110,000 distinct CDR3 sequences. Material: blood. The clonotype was recovered from a human donor with ulcerative colitis or Crohn's disease, or a healthy co-twin of an affected twin (not recorded which). The rearrangement joins TRBV5-5 to TRBJ1-2; the TCRdb D gene call, TRBD1, has no DNA to confirm it. The chain's CDR3 is CASSLGVSGARGYTF. Looking up the rest from reference TRBV5-5 and TRBJ1-2 gives the full variable domain: DAGVTQSPTHLIKTRGQQVTLRCSPISGHKSVSWYQQVLGQGPQFIFQYYEKEERGRGNFPDRFSARQFPNYSSELNVNALLLGDSALYLCASSLGVSGARGYTFGSGTRLTVV.